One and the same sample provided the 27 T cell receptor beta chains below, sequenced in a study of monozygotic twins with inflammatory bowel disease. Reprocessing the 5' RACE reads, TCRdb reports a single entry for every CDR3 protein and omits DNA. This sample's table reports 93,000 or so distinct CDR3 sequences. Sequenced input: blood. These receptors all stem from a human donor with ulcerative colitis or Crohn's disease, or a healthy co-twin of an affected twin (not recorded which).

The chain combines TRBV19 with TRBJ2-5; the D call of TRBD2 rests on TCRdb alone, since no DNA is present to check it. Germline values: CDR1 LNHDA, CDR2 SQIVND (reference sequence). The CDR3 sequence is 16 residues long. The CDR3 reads CASTPSGGLQQETQYF.

This CDR3 is CSARLGFTDTQYF. The chain employs TRBV20-1 and TRBJ2-3. CDR1 DFQATT and CDR2 SNEGSKA come from the germline V gene (reference sequence). The CDR3 has 13 amino acids.

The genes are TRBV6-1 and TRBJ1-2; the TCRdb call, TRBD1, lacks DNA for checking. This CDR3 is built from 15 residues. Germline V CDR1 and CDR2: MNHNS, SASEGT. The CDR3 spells CASSELDRLVHGYTF.

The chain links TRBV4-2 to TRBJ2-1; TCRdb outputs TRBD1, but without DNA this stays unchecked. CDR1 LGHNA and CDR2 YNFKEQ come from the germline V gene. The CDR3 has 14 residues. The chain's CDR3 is CASSPGTGGNEQFF.

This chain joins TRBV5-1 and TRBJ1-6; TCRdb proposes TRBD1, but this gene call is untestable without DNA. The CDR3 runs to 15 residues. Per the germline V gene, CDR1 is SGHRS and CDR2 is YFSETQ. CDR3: CASSSRDEYNSPLHF.

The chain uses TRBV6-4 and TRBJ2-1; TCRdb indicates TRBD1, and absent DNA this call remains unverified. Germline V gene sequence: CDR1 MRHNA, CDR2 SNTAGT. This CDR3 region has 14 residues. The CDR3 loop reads CASKLGQGYNEQFF.

CDR3 region: CASSYTGNYGYTF. V and J are TRBV6-5 and TRBJ1-2. Per the germline V gene, CDR1 is MNHEY and CDR2 is SVGAGI. This CDR3 is 13 amino acids long.

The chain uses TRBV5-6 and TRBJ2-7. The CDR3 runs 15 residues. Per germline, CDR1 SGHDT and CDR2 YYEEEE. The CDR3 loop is CASSLLQTLSYEQYF.

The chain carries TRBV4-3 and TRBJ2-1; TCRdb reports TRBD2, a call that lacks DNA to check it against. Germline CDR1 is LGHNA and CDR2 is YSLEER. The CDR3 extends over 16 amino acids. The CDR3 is CASSHQGLAGVNEQFF.

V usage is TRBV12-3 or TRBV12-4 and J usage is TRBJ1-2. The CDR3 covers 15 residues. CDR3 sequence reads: CASRSGQQGKNGYTF.

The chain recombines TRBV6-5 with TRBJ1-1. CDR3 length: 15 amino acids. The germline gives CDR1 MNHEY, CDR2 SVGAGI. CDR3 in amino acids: CASSYSNQVNTEAFF.

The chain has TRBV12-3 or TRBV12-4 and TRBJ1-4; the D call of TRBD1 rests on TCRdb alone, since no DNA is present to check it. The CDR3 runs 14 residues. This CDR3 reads CASSLDKKTEKLFF.

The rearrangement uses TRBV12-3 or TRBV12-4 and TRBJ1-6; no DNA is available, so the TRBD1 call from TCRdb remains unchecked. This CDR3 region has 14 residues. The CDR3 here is CASSLVGGESPLHF.

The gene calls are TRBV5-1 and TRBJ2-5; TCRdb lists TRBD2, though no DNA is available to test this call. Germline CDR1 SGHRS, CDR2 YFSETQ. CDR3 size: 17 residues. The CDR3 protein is CASSVGGTSGSQETQYF.

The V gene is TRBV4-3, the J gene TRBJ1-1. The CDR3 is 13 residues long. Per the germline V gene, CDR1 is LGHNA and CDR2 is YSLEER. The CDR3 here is CASSQDGNTEAFF.

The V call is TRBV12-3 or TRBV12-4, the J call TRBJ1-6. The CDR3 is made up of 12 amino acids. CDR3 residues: CASSYGNSPLHF.

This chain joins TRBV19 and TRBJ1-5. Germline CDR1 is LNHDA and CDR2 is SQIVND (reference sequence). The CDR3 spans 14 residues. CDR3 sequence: CATVQPYSNQPQHF.

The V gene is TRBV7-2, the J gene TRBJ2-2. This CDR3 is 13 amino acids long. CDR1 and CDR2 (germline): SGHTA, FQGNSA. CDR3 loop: CASSPENTGELFF. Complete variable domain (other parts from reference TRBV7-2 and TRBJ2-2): GAGVSQSPSNKVTEKGKDVELRCDPISGHTALYWYRQSLGQGLEFLIYFQGNSAPDKSGLPSDRFSAERTGGSVSTLTIQRTQQEDSAVYLCASSPENTGELFFGEGSRLTVL.

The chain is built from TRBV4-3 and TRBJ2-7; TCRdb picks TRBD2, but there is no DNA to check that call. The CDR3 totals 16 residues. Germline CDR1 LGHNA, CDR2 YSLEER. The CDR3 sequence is CASSQDIGGPSYEQYF.

The CDR3 loop is CASSQTGGAYGYTF. This chain uses TRBV4-2 with TRBJ1-2; TCRdb reports TRBD1, a call that lacks DNA to check it against. The CDR3 has 14 amino acids. Germline V gene data show CDR1 as LGHNA and CDR2 as YNFKEQ.

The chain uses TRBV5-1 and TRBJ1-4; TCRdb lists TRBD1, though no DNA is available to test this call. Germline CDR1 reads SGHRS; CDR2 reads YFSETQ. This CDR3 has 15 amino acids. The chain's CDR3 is CASSSPDRGQEKLFF.

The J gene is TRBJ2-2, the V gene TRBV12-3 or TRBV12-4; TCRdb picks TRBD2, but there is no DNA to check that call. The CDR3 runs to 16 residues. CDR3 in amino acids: CASSRVGLLFTGELFF.

CDR3 amino acids: CASSLELDTQYF. This chain joins TRBV5-4 and TRBJ2-3. This CDR3 spans 12 amino acids. CDR1 and CDR2 from the germline V gene are SGHNT and YYREEE (reference sequence).

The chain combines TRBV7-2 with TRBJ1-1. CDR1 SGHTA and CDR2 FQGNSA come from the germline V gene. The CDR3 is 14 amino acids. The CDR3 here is CASSLGPGQPEAFF.

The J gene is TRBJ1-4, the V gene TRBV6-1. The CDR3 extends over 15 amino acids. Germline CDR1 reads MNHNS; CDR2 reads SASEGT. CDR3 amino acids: CASSWRGSLNEKLFF.

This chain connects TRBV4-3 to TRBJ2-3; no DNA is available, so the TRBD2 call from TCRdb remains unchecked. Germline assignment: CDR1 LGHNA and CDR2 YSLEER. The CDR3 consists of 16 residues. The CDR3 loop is CASSQVVAGETDTQYF.

CDR3 protein: CASRRGTSYNEQFF. V is TRBV19 and J is TRBJ2-1; the D gene TCRdb calls, TRBD1, cannot be checked with no DNA. The germline V gene has CDR1 LNHDA and CDR2 SQIVND (reference sequence). The CDR3 runs 14 residues.